The next 4 T cell receptor beta chains were all read from a single sample in a study of vaccination and CD4 T cells after COVID-19. Antigens of these TCRs are unknown. The Oncomine TCR Beta short-read assay generated sequence data from the DNA of cultured CD4+ T cells. TCRdb itself ran the PCR reads through MiXCR, one entry per CDR3 protein. This sample carries around 20,000 distinct CDR3 sequences, nearly 60% of them seen once, and the ten largest clones take 5.5% to 7%. Treatment defined: roughly 10-day PBMC culture with coronavirus spike peptide pools or control peptides (ViraFEST assay). Sample: CD4+ T cells from blood, cultured in vitro, taken before SARS-CoV-2 vaccination. Every receptor here comes from a human donor who had recovered from COVID-19.

Only one count was recorded for this clonotype. The V call is TRBV6-2 or TRBV6-3, the J call TRBJ2-3; D ambiguous. CDR3 length: 13 residues. V was shortened by 5 bases and J by 5 bases, with 11 bases between the two germline ends. Germline loops: CDR1 MNHEY, CDR2 SVGEGT. The CDR3 is CASSDRVEDTQYF. CDR3 bases: TGTGCCAGCAGTGATCGTGTGGAAGATACGCAGTATTTT.

The chain employs TRBV6-1 and TRBJ2-1, with D perhaps assigned TRBD1 or TRBD2 (6 bases each). The V gene lost 7 bases and the J gene lost 0 bases, with 19 bases spanning the gap. The germline CDR1 and CDR2 sequences are MNHNS and SASEGT. The CDR3 contains 17 residues. CDR3 bases: TGTGCCAGCACCCGACAGGCTAGCGCGAGCTCCTACAATGAGCAGTTCTTC. Encoded protein: CASTRQASASSYNEQFF.

The chain recombines TRBV20-1 with TRBJ2-2, with 7 bases identical to TRBD2. This CDR3 is 15 amino acids long. Germline V lookup: CDR1 DFQATT, CDR2 SNEGSKA (reference sequence). The V gene end was trimmed by 4 bases and the J gene end by 1 base; junction bases not matched to a gene: 6. The CDR3 bases are TGCAGTGCTAAGGGTCGCGGGGGGAACACCGGGGAGCTGTTTTTT. Encoded protein: CSAKGRGGNTGELFF.

The rearrangement uses TRBV6-5 and TRBJ1-3; unclear D gene. CDR1 is MNHEY and CDR2 is SVGAGI in the germline V gene. The CDR3 totals 15 residues. Trimming shortened V by 2 bases and J by 7 bases, and 15 bases separated the two germline ends. CDR3 protein: CASSYGKRADNTIYF. DNA of the CDR3: TGTGCCAGCAGTTACGGGAAGAGGGCGGACAACACCATATATTTT.